Only a few counts were recorded for the clone carrying this T cell receptor beta chain. What it binds is unknown. These data come from a study of beta chain features in type 1 diabetes. CDR1 and CDR2 from the germline V gene are SGHTA and FQGNSA. The ends lost 3 bases at V and 5 bases at J; junction bases unmatched: 5. The CDR3 length is 16 residues. Study-wide results and limits: More deletions and fewer insertions at VDJ junctions were found in patients with type 1 diabetes.

The entirety of the isolated RNA underwent reverse transcription, so expressed TCRB transcripts were sequenced. Clones were sequenced by immunoSEQ multiplex PCR, and TCRdb holds only the in-frame ones, with some missing. This repertoire shows 300,000 to 400,000 clones, about 12% found once; its top ten account for around 0.015%. The rearrangement links TRBV7-2 to TRBJ2-5, with 14 bases lining up with TRBD2. The receptor was isolated from a man between 18 and 29 years old in good health. Sequenced input: naive CD4+ T cells from blood. CDR3 region: CASSFAGLAGEETQYF. The CDR3 nucleotides are TGTGCCAGCAGCTTCGCGGGACTAGCGGGAGAGGAGACCCAGTACTTC. Drawing the rest from reference TRBV7-2 and TRBJ2-5, the complete variable domain is GAGVSQSPSNKVTEKGKDVELRCDPISGHTALYWYRQSLGQGLEFLIYFQGNSAPDKSGLPSDRFSAERTGGSVSTLTIQRTQQEDSAVYLCASSFAGLAGEETQYFGPGTRLLVL.